This T cell receptor beta chain stems from a study of T cells in Graves' hyperthyroidism and ophthalmopathy. Regarding the study as a whole: Ophthalmopathy got predicted by the model a median roughly 6.4 months before its onset. Most thyroid clonotypes with frequency above 0.001 were detected in blood.

Amplified TCR beta CDR3 regions derived from RNA transcripts. A first-round RT-PCR of the TCR CDR3 used the HTBI primer set. TCRdb passed the multiplex PCR reads through MiXCR, listing each CDR3 protein once. The sample consists of roughly 570,000 distinct CDR3 sequences, more than 45% of them appearing once. In regard to this clonotype: Antigen unknown.

Absence of ophthalmopathy progression within 18 months defined stable Graves' hyperthyroidism. The germline V gene encodes CDR1 SEHNR and CDR2 FQNEAQ (reference sequence). Trimming left V 0 bases short and J 7 bases short, with 16 bases between. CDR3 length: 15 residues. The sample comprised peripheral blood or thyroid tissue (not recorded which). The V gene is TRBV7-9, the J gene TRBJ2-7; maybe TRBD2 (6 bases). The sequence derives from a woman younger than 35 with Graves' hyperthyroidism. This CDR3 is CASSLASGISGEQYF. As DNA, the CDR3 is TGTGCCAGCAGCTTAGCTAGCGGCATCTCGGGGGAGCAGTACTTC. The whole variable domain, remainder taken from reference TRBV7-9 and TRBJ2-7, is DTGVSQNPRHKITKRGQNVTFRCDPISEHNRLYWYRQTLGQGPEFLTYFQNEAQLEKSRLLSDRFSAERPKGSFSTLEIQRTEQGDSAMYLCASSLASGISGEQYFGPGTRLTVT.